The 18 T cell receptor beta chains below come from one sample, sequenced in a study of PD-1 blockade in classical Hodgkin lymphoma. TCRdb keeps only in-frame clones here, not all; method: immunoSEQ multiplex PCR. The repertoire holds about 25,000 clones, with around 86% as singletons. Noted time point: cycle 4 day 1 (C4D1), after less than seven weeks of nivolumab. All patients experienced relapse after autologous stem cell transplantation, and brentuximab vedotin exposure was variable. It was by magnetic negative selection that CD4+ T cells were purified from thawed PBMCs. The sample here was CD4+ T cells from blood, taken before the fourth cycle of nivolumab. These receptors all come from a human donor with classical Hodgkin lymphoma.

This chain joins TRBV19 and TRBJ1-3; 9 bases are shared with TRBD1. The germline V gene encodes CDR1 LNHDA and CDR2 SQIVND (reference sequence). Germline trimming cut 6 bases from V and 4 bases from J; bases unmatched to any gene: 10. CDR3 length equals 16 residues. The CDR3 DNA sequence: TGTGCCAGTAGCCCTGGGCCGGGACAGGGAGGAAACACCATATATTTT. Its translation is CASSPGPGQGGNTIYF. Using reference TRBV19 and TRBJ1-3 for the parts outside the CDR3, the full variable domain is DGGITQSPKYLFRKEGQNVTLSCEQNLNHDAMYWYRQDPGQGLRLIYYSQIVNDFQKGDIAEGYSVSREKKESFPLTVTSAQKNPTAFYLCASSPGPGQGGNTIYFGEGSWLTVV.

The genes are TRBV18 and TRBJ2-7; perhaps TRBD2 as D (5 bases). Per germline, CDR1 KGHSH and CDR2 LQKENI. V lost 4 bases to trimming and J lost 2 bases, with 18 bases between them. CDR3 length: 16 amino acids. The chain's CDR3 is CASSQTIGDAAYEQYF. CDR3 sequence (DNA): TGTGCCAGCTCACAAACCATCGGGGATGCAGCCTACGAGCAGTACTTC.

Only a few counts were recorded for this clone. The genes are TRBV15 and TRBJ1-4, with TRBD1 as a possible D gene (5 bases). CDR3 length: 16 amino acids. Between the trimmed V and J ends, which lost 4 bases and 3 bases, there was a span of 15 bases. In germline, CDR1 is LNHNV, CDR2 YYDKDF (reference sequence). DNA of the CDR3: TGTGCCACCAGCACAGGGTGGGAGCCTGCTAATGAAAAACTGTTTTTT. It is translated as CATSTGWEPANEKLFF.

This clone has just one count. The J gene is TRBJ2-7, the V gene TRBV28; D ambiguous. Germline V CDR1 and CDR2: MDHEN, SYDVKM. V lost 6 bases and J lost 4, with 10 bases in between. CDR3 length: 12 amino acids. The CDR3 spells CASRTPLYEQYF. The DNA of the CDR3 is TGTGCCAGCAGGACGCCCCTATACGAGCAGTACTTC.

J is TRBJ1-1 and V is TRBV6-6, with D hard to call. The CDR3 has 15 amino acids. Trimming took 8 bases from V and 1 from J, leaving 17 bases between them. Germline CDR1 and CDR2: MNHNY and SVGAGI (reference sequence). The CDR3 DNA is TGTGCCAGCTGCCCCACTAGTCGGGGGAACACTGAAGCTTTCTTT. It codes for CASCPTSRGNTEAFF.

The chain is built from TRBV10-3 and TRBJ2-5; a weak D match, TRBD1 (6 bases). V lost 0 bases to trimming and J lost 5 bases, with 10 bases between them. CDR1 and CDR2 (germline): ENHRY, SYGVKD. This CDR3 contains 14 residues. CDR3 residues: CAISESTGSETQYF. The CDR3 DNA follows: TGTGCCATCAGTGAGTCCACAGGGAGTGAGACCCAGTACTTC.

The chain links TRBV18 to TRBJ2-5, with D tentatively TRBD2 (6 bases). The CDR3 consists of 12 residues. V lost 4 bases to trimming and J lost 5 bases, with 8 bases between them. Germline V CDR1 and CDR2: KGHSH, LQKENI. The CDR3: CASSQGGETQYF. The CDR3 DNA reads as TGTGCCAGCTCACAGGGAGGTGAGACCCAGTACTTC.

The chain is built from TRBV7-2 and TRBJ1-2, with unresolved D. V lost 1 base and J lost 3, with 9 bases in between. The CDR3 consists of 14 residues. CDR1 SGHTA and CDR2 FQGNSA come from the germline V gene. CDR3: CASSLGVGYYGYTF. The CDR3 nucleotides are TGTGCCAGCAGCTTAGGTGTAGGATACTATGGCTACACCTTC.

The chain combines TRBV6-4 with TRBJ1-1; the D is unclear. The CDR3 is made up of 13 amino acids. The V end was cut by 3 bases, the J end by 0 bases, with 5 bases between. In germline, CDR1 is MRHNA, CDR2 SNTAGT. CDR3 coding DNA: TGTGCCAGCAGTGAACAGTTGAACACTGAAGCTTTCTTT. Protein: CASSEQLNTEAFF.

CDR3 protein: CARRREQGNTRTEAFF. The CDR3, as DNA: TGTGCCAGGAGGCGGGAGCAGGGTAATACTCGAACTGAAGCTTTCTTT. The rearrangement links TRBV2 to TRBJ1-1; perhaps TRBD1 as D (5 bases). Trimming cost V 9 bases and J 5 bases, with 25 bases left between them. The germline gives CDR1 SNHLY, CDR2 FYNNEI. This CDR3 contains 16 residues.

This clone was observed a handful of times. The chain is built from TRBV28 and TRBJ2-7; 7 positions match TRBD1. Trimming removed 2 bases from V and 6 bases from J; junction bases left unmatched: 16. The CDR3 has 17 residues. The germline CDR1 and CDR2 sequences are MDHEN and SYDVKM. CDR3 in DNA: TGTGCCAGCAGTTTAAATCTCGGCGACAGGGCATTGGGCGAGCAGTACTTC. This gives the protein CASSLNLGDRALGEQYF.

This chain joins TRBV6-5 and TRBJ2-5, with TRBD1 identical over 8 bases. Germline assignment: CDR1 MNHEY and CDR2 SVGAGI. Trimming cost V 3 bases and J 2 bases; bases outside gene matches: 5. The CDR3 is 15 amino acids. CDR3 loop: CASSYSGTGQETQYF. In DNA, the CDR3 is TGTGCCAGCAGTTATTCCGGGACAGGACAAGAGACCCAGTACTTC.

The rearrangement links TRBV5-8 to TRBJ1-4, with D possibly being TRBD1 (5 bases). Germline-derived CDR1 and CDR2 are SGHTS and YDEGEE. With 1 base removed from V and 4 bases from J, the gap between germline ends came to 8 bases. CDR3 size: 14 residues. The CDR3 nucleotides read TGTGCCAGCAGCTTGTCGGGACTTAATGAAAAACTGTTTTTT. Protein: CASSLSGLNEKLFF.

This clone has only a few counts. This CDR3 is CASTGSALNYGYTF. In DNA form, the CDR3 reads TGTGCCAGCACCGGGTCCGCGTTAAACTATGGCTACACCTTC. This sequence joins TRBV25-1 and TRBJ1-2; D is unresolved. CDR3 length: 14 amino acids. Trimming cost V 7 bases and J 2 bases, with 14 bases left between them. Looked up from germline, CDR1 is MGHDK and CDR2 is SYGVNS.

This rearrangement joins TRBV4-2 to TRBJ2-7; possibly TRBD1 for D (6 bases). The CDR3 has 14 residues. The V end lost 2 bases, the J end lost 1 base, and 9 bases lay between the germline ends. The germline V gene encodes CDR1 LGHNA and CDR2 YNFKEQ. The CDR3 reads CASSQTGSSYEQYF. Written as DNA, the CDR3 is TGTGCCAGCAGCCAAACAGGGAGTTCCTACGAGCAGTACTTC.

The J gene is TRBJ1-1, the V gene TRBV7-2; tentatively, D is TRBD1 (5 bases). The germline gives CDR1 SGHTA, CDR2 FQGNSA. V dropped 0 bases and J dropped 5 bases, with 13 bases sitting between them. The CDR3 sequence is 15 residues long. The CDR3 loop reads CASSLARGWKTEAFF. The CDR3 DNA reads as TGTGCCAGCAGCTTAGCCCGGGGGTGGAAGACTGAAGCTTTCTTT.

The V call is TRBV5-8, the J call TRBJ1-2, with 8 bases that match TRBD1. The CDR3 is 15 amino acids. The germline V gene encodes CDR1 SGHTS and CDR2 YDEGEE. The ends lost 0 bases at V and 6 bases at J; junction bases unmatched: 7. This CDR3 is CASSLGQGIRDGYTF. The CDR3 DNA is TGTGCCAGCAGCTTGGGACAGGGGATCCGAGATGGCTACACCTTC.

V and J are TRBV27 and TRBJ1-1, with no clear D. V gave up 5 bases and J gave up 0 bases, with 16 bases separating them. The CDR3 has 16 residues. Germline CDR1 reads MNHEY; CDR2 reads SMNVEV (reference sequence). CDR3 protein: CASSLPKREVNTEAFF. The CDR3 DNA sequence: TGTGCCAGCAGTCTCCCTAAGAGAGAGGTGAACACTGAAGCTTTCTTT.